These T cell receptor beta chains were read from a single sample in a study of identical twins. From the 5' RACE reads, TCRdb called clonotypes with MiXCR, one entry per CDR3 protein. Among under 300,000 distinct CDR3 sequences listed, 11% to 15% were seen once. Sample: memory (CD45RO+) T cells sorted from blood. These receptors came from a woman between 18 and 29 years old in good health. Each CDR3 is given with its conserved first and last residue. A D gene is named only where the DNA matches it firmly. Size values are once, few and many counts, or a class for expanded clones, and some rows have none.

TRBD1	TRBJ2-3	NA	TRBV10-3	CATRHKQGASVQDTQYF	TGTGCCACCAGACACAAACAGGGGGCGAGTGTTCAGGATACGCAGTATTTT
NA	TRBJ2-1	NA	TRBV6-2/TRBV6-3	CASSLPYRVKGDNEQFF	TGTGCCAGCAGTCTGCCTTATAGGGTAAAGGGAGACAATGAGCAGTTCTTC
TRBD1	TRBJ2-7	NA	TRBV7-2	CASSPRGQYEQYF	TGTGCCAGCAGCCCCAGGGGGCAGTACGAGCAGTACTTC
TRBD2	TRBJ2-1	many	TRBV12-3/TRBV12-4	CASSLWGGGAVYNEQFF	TGTGCCAGCAGTTTATGGGGCGGGGGGGCCGTCTACAATGAGCAGTTCTTC
NA	TRBJ2-6	NA	TRBV7-9	CASSLGPSSGANVLTF	TGTGCCTCTTCACTAGGCCCGTCCTCTGGGGCCAACGTCCTGACTTTC
TRBD2	TRBJ2-3	NA	TRBV6-2/TRBV6-3	CATLASGKTDTQYF	TGTGCCACCTTGGCTAGCGGGAAAACAGATACGCAGTATTTT
NA	TRBJ2-7	many	TRBV5-1	CASSLAMTGIYEQYF	TGCGCCAGCAGCTTGGCCATGACGGGGATCTACGAGCAGTACTTC
NA	TRBJ1-1	NA	TRBV5-1	CASSLDLREAEAFF	TGCGCCAGCAGCTTGGATCTAAGGGAGGCTGAAGCTTTCTTT
NA	TRBJ1-2	NA	TRBV27	CASSLLPNYGYTF	TGTGCCAGCAGTTTACTACCTAACTATGGCTACACCTTC
TRBD1	TRBJ2-7	many	TRBV4-2	CASSQHIGTGAPYEQYF	TGTGCCAGCAGCCAGCATATAGGGACAGGGGCCCCCTACGAGCAGTACTTC
TRBD1	TRBJ1-1	few	TRBV10-3	CAISERTGTEAFF	TGTGCCATCAGTGAGCGGACAGGGACTGAAGCTTTCTTT
NA	TRBJ1-5	many	TRBV20-1	CSAQEAGPNQPQHF	TGCAGTGCCCAAGAGGCAGGGCCAAATCAGCCCCAGCATTTT
TRBD1	TRBJ2-2	few	TRBV12-3/TRBV12-4	CATRTGYTGELFF	TGTGCCACCCGGACAGGATACACCGGGGAGCTGTTTTTT
TRBD1	TRBJ2-7	few	TRBV20-1	CSGTGQGRSYEQYF	TGCAGTGGGACGGGACAGGGGAGGTCCTACGAGCAGTACTTC
TRBD1	TRBJ1-1	many	TRBV12-3/TRBV12-4	CASSSSGQGRMNTEAFF	TGTGCCAGCAGTTCTTCCGGACAGGGCCGGATGAACACTGAAGCTTTCTTT
NA	TRBJ1-6	NA	TRBV6-5	CASSYSPVSSYNSPLHF	TGTGCCAGCAGTTACAGCCCAGTATCCTCCTATAATTCACCCCTCCACTTT
TRBD2	TRBJ2-1	few	TRBV10-2	CASRRSGTSSYNEQFF	TGCGCCAGCAGGAGAAGCGGGACGAGCTCCTACAATGAGCAGTTCTTC
NA	TRBJ2-1	few	TRBV7-9	CASSPRAQGRVGNEQFF	TGTGCCAGCAGCCCTAGGGCCCAGGGGCGCGTTGGGAATGAGCAGTTCTTC
TRBD1	TRBJ2-7	many	TRBV5-1	CASRRDSYEQYF	TGCGCCAGCAGACGGGACAGTTACGAGCAGTACTTC
NA	TRBJ2-1	NA	TRBV19	CASSIEVADPLPAVFF	TGTGCCAGTAGTATCGAGGTGGCGGATCCCCTCCCCGCGGTGTTCTTC
NA	TRBJ2-2	many	TRBV5-4	CASSLGHTGELFF	TGTGCCAGCAGCTTGGGACACACCGGGGAGCTGTTTTTT
TRBD1	TRBJ1-1	NA	TRBV7-9	CASSTTGDTEAFF	TGTGCCAGCAGCACTACAGGGGATACTGAAGCTTTCTTT
NA	TRBJ2-5	once	TRBV10-3	CAISGTVGETQYF	TGTGCCATCTCCGGTACAGTGGGCGAGACCCAGTACTTC
NA	TRBJ2-3	NA	TRBV6-1	CASREGRDTDTQYF	TGTGCCAGCCGCGAAGGACGGGACACAGATACGCAGTATTTT
NA	TRBJ1-2	once	TRBV2	CASRTAGYGYTF	TGTGCCAGCCGGACGGCAGGCTATGGCTACACCTTC
TRBD2	TRBJ2-1	NA	TRBV15	CATSGGGFEQFF	TGTGCCACGTCGGGGGGGGGCTTTGAGCAGTTCTTC
NA	TRBJ2-2	NA	TRBV7-9	CASNLGTGIETGELFF	TGTGCCAGCAACCTTGGTACAGGGATAGAAACCGGGGAGCTGTTTTTT
NA	TRBJ1-6	few	TRBV20-1	CSASHGSYNSPLHF	TGCAGTGCTAGTCATGGCTCCTATAATTCACCCCTCCACTTT
NA	TRBJ2-7	few	TRBV27	CASSFSRLAYYEQYF	TGTGCCAGCAGTTTTTCACGGCTAGCTTACTACGAGCAGTACTTC
TRBD1	TRBJ2-1	NA	TRBV7-2	CASSWGQGRQQFF	TGTGCCAGCAGCTGGGGACAGGGCCGACAGCAGTTCTTC
NA	TRBJ2-3	many	TRBV12-3/TRBV12-4	CASSLTRPPRTSTDTQYF	TGTGCCAGCAGTTTAACCAGACCCCCTAGGACTAGCACAGATACGCAGTATTTT
TRBD1	TRBJ1-6	once	TRBV6-1	CASSGGQGASPLHF	TGTGCCAGCAGTGGGGGACAGGGGGCTTCACCCCTCCACTTT
NA	TRBJ1-6	few	TRBV10-3	CAIGPSNSPLHF	TGTGCCATCGGGCCCTCGAATTCACCCCTCCACTTT
TRBD1	TRBJ1-4	few	TRBV3-1	CASSQAGGDEKLFF	TGTGCCAGCAGCCAAGCAGGGGGCGATGAAAAACTGTTTTTT
NA	TRBJ1-4	NA	TRBV20-1	CSARAEKLFF	TGCAGTGCTCGGGCGGAAAAACTGTTTTTT
TRBD2	TRBJ2-1	many	TRBV10-3	CASLGAGEQFF	TGTGCCTCCCTAGGAGCGGGGGAACAGTTCTTC
NA	TRBJ2-5	many	TRBV12-3/TRBV12-4	CASTGLEETQYF	TGTGCCAGCACAGGACTGGAAGAGACCCAGTACTTC
NA	TRBJ2-2	many	TRBV5-1	CASSSAPGITVGELFF	TGCGCCAGCAGCTCGGCCCCGGGGATAACGGTCGGGGAGCTGTTTTTT
TRBD1	TRBJ2-7	NA	TRBV5-6	CASSLGRGLYEQYF	TGTGCCAGCAGCTTGGGCAGGGGGCTCTACGAGCAGTACTTC
TRBD2	TRBJ2-3	few	TRBV11-2	CASSLRGTSGSGSTDTQYF	TGTGCCAGCAGCCTTAGAGGGACTAGCGGGAGCGGGAGCACAGATACGCAGTATTTT
TRBD2	TRBJ2-2	NA	TRBV3-1	CASSIAGGNTGELFF	TGTGCCAGCAGCATAGCGGGGGGTAACACCGGGGAGCTGTTTTTT
NA	TRBJ2-1	many	TRBV20-1	CSARSEVGNEQFF	TGCAGTGCTAGGTCTGAGGTCGGAAATGAGCAGTTCTTC
NA	TRBJ1-6	many	TRBV7-9	CASSLAGQINSPLHF	TGTGCCAGCAGCTTAGCTGGACAGATTAATTCACCCCTCCACTTT